Detailed here is one TCR beta chain. What it binds is unknown. The data were produced by immunoSEQ multiplex PCR, yet TCRdb's version contains in-frame clones alone and is incomplete. This table holds around 11,000 clones, roughly nine tenths found once. The data belong to a study of T cell clonotyping in hematopoietic cell transplantation. Findings of the study overall: Higher Inverse Simpson Index values in graft donor and pretransplant recipient predicted broader posttransplant TCR diversity. After transplant, recipient diversity fell while pathologically expanded clonotypes grew through day 180. At the given depth, recipient repertoires were over 95% de novo clonotypes.

The V end was cut by 3 bases, the J end by 9 bases, with 12 bases between. Germline V CDR1 and CDR2: MDHEN, SYDVKM. CDR3 length equals 12 residues. This specimen consisted of PBMCs, obtained 100 days after allogeneic stem cell transplant. The chain carries TRBV28 and TRBJ2-7; a weak D match, TRBD2 (5 bases). This TCR came from a female patient in her 60s who had an allogeneic stem cell transplant from an unrelated donor, so the T cells may come from the graft donor. Some clones in this sample may be carry-over from other donors' samples. CDR3 DNA: TGTGCCAGCAGTTTCCCACGGGATCTGCAGTACTTC. Translating gives CASSFPRDLQYF.